This T cell receptor (beta chain) was identified during a study of blood T cell repertoires in COVID-19. Across the study: PBMCs, B-cell-depleted T cells, or T cells were the source of the cDNA or gDNA that made up the material.

Only one count was recorded for this clone. The assay was immunoSEQ multiplex PCR, and TCRdb's table has in-frame clones only and misses some. The sample consists of under 250,000 clones, around four fifths of them appearing once. Germline assignment: CDR1 SGHTA and CDR2 FQGTGA. With 2 bases removed from V and 5 bases from J, the gap between germline ends came to 8 bases. The CDR3 sequence is 13 residues long. This chain uses TRBV7-3 with TRBJ2-3, with D tentatively TRBD2 (6 bases). Sequencing was carried out using peripheral blood. The sequence came from a woman in her forties with active or convalescent COVID-19. CDR3 in amino acids: CASSLPGVDTQYF. CDR3 sequence (DNA): TGTGCCAGCAGCTTACCGGGGGTAGATACGCAGTATTTT.